This is a list of T cell receptor beta chains from one sample in a study of post-analysis software for immune sequencing data. TCRdb itself ran the PCR reads through MiXCR, one entry per CDR3 protein. The sample has 250,000 to 300,000 distinct CDR3 sequences, about 38% seen once. What was sequenced was blood. The receptors stem from a girl aged 5 to 17 with multiple sclerosis. CDR3s include the opening cysteine and the closing phenylalanine or tryptophan. The order of the fields is D gene, V gene, J gene, CDR3 length, clone size, CDR3 DNA, CDR3 protein. D genes are given only for firm matches. The listing skips clone size in some rows; elsewhere it reads once, few, many or a size class.

>NA|TRBV10-3|TRBJ2-5|13|few
TGTGCCATCAGCGAGGGGACTGGCGTAGAGCAGTACTTC
CAISEGTGVEQYF
>TRBD2|TRBV12-3/TRBV12-4|TRBJ2-7|15|NA
TGTGCCAGCAGTTTATTGGCGGGAGGTCGCTACGAGCAGTACTTC
CASSLLAGGRYEQYF
>NA|TRBV20-1|TRBJ2-1|10|many
TGCAGTGCCAACTACAATGAGCAGTTCTTC
CSANYNEQFF
>NA|TRBV20-1|TRBJ1-2|14|NA
TGCAGTGCTAGAGATTTCGGCAGGGCGGATGGCTACACCTTC
CSARDFGRADGYTF
>NA|TRBV20-1|TRBJ2-7|13|NA
TGCAGTGCTAGCGGCATCCTCTCCTACGAGCAGTACTTC
CSASGILSYEQYF
>TRBD2|TRBV7-2|TRBJ2-1|15|few
TGTGCCAGCAGCCAGTGGACTAGCGGGTCCAATGAGCAGTTCTTC
CASSQWTSGSNEQFF
>NA|TRBV28|TRBJ2-1|12|NA
TGTGCCAGCATGCAACTATACAATGAGCAGTTCTTC
CASMQLYNEQFF
>TRBD1|TRBV11-2|TRBJ2-1|14|many
TGTGCCAGCAGCCGGGACAGGGGAAGGGATGAGCAGTTCTTC
CASSRDRGRDEQFF
>NA|TRBV6-2/TRBV6-3|TRBJ2-3|14|many
TGTGCCAGCAGTTACAGGCGGGGCACAGATACGCAGTATTTT
CASSYRRGTDTQYF
>NA|TRBV4-3|TRBJ1-4|19|few
TGCGCCAGCAGCCAAGATCGAGGCGGTGGGGGGGCCCTCAATGAAAAACTGTTTTTT
CASSQDRGGGGALNEKLFF
>NA|TRBV28|TRBJ2-4|18|NA
TGTGCCAGCAGCCCTCAAACTTCGCCATGGGTACCCAAAAACATTCAGTACTTC
CASSPQTSPWVPKNIQYF
>NA|TRBV7-2|TRBJ2-1|14|many
TGTGCCAGCAGCTCGCTTATGTCCCTCAATGAGCAGTTCTTC
CASSSLMSLNEQFF
>TRBD1|TRBV5-1|TRBJ2-5|14|NA
TGCGCCAGCAGCTCGGGACAGCATCAAGAGACCCAGTACTTC
CASSSGQHQETQYF
>TRBD1|TRBV12-3/TRBV12-4|TRBJ1-2|14|NA
TGTGCCAGCAGGCCCGGGACAGGACTTCAGGGCTACACCTTC
CASRPGTGLQGYTF